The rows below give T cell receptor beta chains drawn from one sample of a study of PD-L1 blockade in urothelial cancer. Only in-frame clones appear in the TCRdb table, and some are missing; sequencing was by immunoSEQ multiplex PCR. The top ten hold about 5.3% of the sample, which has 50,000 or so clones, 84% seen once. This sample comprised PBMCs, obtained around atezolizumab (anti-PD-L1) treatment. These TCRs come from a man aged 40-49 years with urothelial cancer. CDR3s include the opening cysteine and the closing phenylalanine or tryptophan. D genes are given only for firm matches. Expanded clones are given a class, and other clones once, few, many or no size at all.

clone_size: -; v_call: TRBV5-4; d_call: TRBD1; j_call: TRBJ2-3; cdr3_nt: TGTGCCAGCAGCTTGACCGGACAGGGAGCAGATACGCAGTATTTT; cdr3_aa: CASSLTGQGADTQYF
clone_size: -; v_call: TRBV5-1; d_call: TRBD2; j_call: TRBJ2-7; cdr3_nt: TGCGCCAGCAGCGCCCGGGACTGGGGAGGGCACGAGCAGTACTTC; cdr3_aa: CASSARDWGGHEQYF
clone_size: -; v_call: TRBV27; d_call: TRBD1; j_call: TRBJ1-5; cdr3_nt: TGTGCCAGCAAGGGGTATTACAGGGGTGACAATCAGCCCCAGCATTTT; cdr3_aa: CASKGYYRGDNQPQHF
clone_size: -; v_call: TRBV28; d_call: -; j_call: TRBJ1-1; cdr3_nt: TGTGCCAGCTCATTGGGGAGGCAAGCTTTCTTT; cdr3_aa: CASSLGRQAFF
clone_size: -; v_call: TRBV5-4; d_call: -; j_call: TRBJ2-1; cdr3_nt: TGTGCCAGCAGCTTGCCGGGAGTGGGTGAGCAGTTCTTC; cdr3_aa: CASSLPGVGEQFF
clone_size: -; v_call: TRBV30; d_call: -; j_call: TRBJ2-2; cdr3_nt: TGTGCCTGGAGTGTACGAAAAGCCTCGAGGGACACCGGGGAGCTGTTTTTT; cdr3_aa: CAWSVRKASRDTGELFF
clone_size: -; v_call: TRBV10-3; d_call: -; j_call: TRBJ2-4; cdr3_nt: TGTGCCATCAGCGAACTAGCCCCCGGAGGAAACATTCAGTACTTC; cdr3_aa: CAISELAPGGNIQYF
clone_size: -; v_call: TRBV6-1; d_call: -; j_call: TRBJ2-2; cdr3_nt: TGTGCCAGCAGTCTGAGGTTCGGGAATACCGGGGAGCTGTTTTTT; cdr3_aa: CASSLRFGNTGELFF
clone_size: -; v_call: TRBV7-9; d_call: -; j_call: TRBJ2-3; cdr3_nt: TGTGCCAGCAGCCCCCGAGGCCGCGAGGGGGCAGATACGCAGTATTTT; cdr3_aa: CASSPRGREGADTQYF
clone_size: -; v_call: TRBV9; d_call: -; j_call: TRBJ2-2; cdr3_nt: TGTGCCAGCAGCACACAGGGTTCTTTCATAGCCGGGGAGCTGTTTTTT; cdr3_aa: CASSTQGSFIAGELFF
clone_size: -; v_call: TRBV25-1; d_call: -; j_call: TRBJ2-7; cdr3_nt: TGTGCCAGCAGTGAAGGAGTTCCCGGGGACTCGATCTCCTACGAGCAGTACTTC; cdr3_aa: CASSEGVPGDSISYEQYF
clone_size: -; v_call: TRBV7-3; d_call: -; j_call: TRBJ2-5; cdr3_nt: TGTGCCAGCAGCTTAACGGGGCAGGGCCAAGAGACCCAGTACTTC; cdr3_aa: CASSLTGQGQETQYF
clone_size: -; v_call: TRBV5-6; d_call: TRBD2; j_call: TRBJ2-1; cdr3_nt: TGTGCCAGCAGGCGTACGGCTACTAGCGGCTCCTACAATGAGCAGTTCTTC; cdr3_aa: CASRRTATSGSYNEQFF
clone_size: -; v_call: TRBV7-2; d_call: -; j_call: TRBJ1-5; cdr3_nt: TGTGCCAGCAGCTTAGCAGGCAGGCTTAGCAATCAGCCCCAGCATTTT; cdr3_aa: CASSLAGRLSNQPQHF
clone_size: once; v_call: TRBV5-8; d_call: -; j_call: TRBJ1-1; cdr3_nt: TGTGCCAGCACCGCTGGCGAAGCTTTCTTT; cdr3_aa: CASTAGEAFF
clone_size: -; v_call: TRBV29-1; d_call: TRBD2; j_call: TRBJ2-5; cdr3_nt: TGCAGCGTTGTACAGAGCGGGAGAGAGACCCAGTACTTC; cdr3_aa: CSVVQSGRETQYF
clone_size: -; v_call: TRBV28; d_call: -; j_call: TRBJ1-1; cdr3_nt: TGTGCCAGCCGGCTGGGTCGGGAGGGAACTGAAGCTTTCTTT; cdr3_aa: CASRLGREGTEAFF
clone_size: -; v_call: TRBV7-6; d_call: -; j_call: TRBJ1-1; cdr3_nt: TGTGCCAGCAGCTTAGGGAGGGGGGGGACTGAAGCTTTCTTT; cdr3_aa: CASSLGRGGTEAFF
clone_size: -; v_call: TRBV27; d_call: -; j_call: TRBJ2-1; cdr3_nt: TGTGCCAGCAGTCCAGGGGCCTCCTACAATGAGCAGTTCTTC; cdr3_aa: CASSPGASYNEQFF
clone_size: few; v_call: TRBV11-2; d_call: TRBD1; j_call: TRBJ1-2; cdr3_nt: TGTGCCAGCAGCTATGGACAGGGGTATGGCTACACCTTC; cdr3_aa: CASSYGQGYGYTF
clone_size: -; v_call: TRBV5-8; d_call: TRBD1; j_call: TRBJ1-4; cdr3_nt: TGTGCCAGCAGCTTGGGACAGGGGGTTGAAAAACTGTTTTTT; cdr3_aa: CASSLGQGVEKLFF
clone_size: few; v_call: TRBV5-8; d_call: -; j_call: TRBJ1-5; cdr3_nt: TGTGCCAGCAGCTTGGGCGGCAGGGGATATAGCAATCAGCCCCAGCATTTT; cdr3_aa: CASSLGGRGYSNQPQHF
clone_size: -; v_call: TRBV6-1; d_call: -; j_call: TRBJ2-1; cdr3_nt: TGTGCCAGCTCCCATGGGGCGTATGAGCAGTTCTTC; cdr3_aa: CASSHGAYEQFF
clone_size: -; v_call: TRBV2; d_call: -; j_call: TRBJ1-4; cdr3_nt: TGTGCCAGCAGTGGATTGACTGGAACGCGGGAAAAACTGTTTTTT; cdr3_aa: CASSGLTGTREKLFF
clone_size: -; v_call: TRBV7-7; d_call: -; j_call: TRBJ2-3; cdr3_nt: TGTGCTAGCAGCTCCTCGGGGGGCACAGATACGCAGTATTTT; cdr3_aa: CASSSSGGTDTQYF
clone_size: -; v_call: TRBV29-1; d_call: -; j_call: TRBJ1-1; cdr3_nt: TGCAGCGTTGAAGGACAGAACACTGAAGCTTTCTTT; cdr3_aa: CSVEGQNTEAFF
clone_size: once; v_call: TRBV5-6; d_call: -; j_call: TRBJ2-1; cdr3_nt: TGTGCCAGCAGCTTCTTACAGGGAATTGGTGCCTACAATGAGCAGTTCTTC; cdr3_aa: CASSFLQGIGAYNEQFF
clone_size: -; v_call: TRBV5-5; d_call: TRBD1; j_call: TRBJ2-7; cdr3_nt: TGTGCCAGCAGCTTAGATAGGAGACAGGGGACCTTC; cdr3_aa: CASSLDRRQGTF
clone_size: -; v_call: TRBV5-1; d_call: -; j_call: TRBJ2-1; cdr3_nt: TGCGCCAGCAGCTCGCAAGCTAGTCTCTCCTACAATGAGCAGTTCTTC; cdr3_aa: CASSSQASLSYNEQFF
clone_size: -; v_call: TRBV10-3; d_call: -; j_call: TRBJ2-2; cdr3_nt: TGTGCCATCTCGGAGGTACAGAGCGGGGAGCTGTTTTTT; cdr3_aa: CAISEVQSGELFF
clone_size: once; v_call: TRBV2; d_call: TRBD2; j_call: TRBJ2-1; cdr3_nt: TGTGCCAGCATCGGCGGCGGGAGGAGTTCCTACAATGAGCAGTTCTTC; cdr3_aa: CASIGGGRSSYNEQFF
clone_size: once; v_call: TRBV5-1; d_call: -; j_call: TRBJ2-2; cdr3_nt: TGCGCCAGCACCCCCGGAGTAGGAGCTGGCGGGGAGCTGTTTTTT; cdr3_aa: CASTPGVGAGGELFF
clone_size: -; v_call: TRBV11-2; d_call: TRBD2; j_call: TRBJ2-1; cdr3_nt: TGTGCCAGCAGCCGGTTCATAGCGGGGAATTACAATGAGCAGTTCTTC; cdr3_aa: CASSRFIAGNYNEQFF
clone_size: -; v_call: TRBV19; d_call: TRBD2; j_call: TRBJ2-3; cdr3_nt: TGTGCCACCAAACGGCGGGAGGACTCAGATACGCAGTATTTT; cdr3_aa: CATKRREDSDTQYF
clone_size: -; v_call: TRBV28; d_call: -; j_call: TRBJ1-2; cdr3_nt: TGTGCCAGCAGCACACCAACCCGGGGGGGGCTTAACTATGGCTACACCTTC; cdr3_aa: CASSTPTRGGLNYGYTF
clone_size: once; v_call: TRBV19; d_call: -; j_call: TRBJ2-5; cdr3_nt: TGTGCCAGTAGTACCAACCAAGAGACCCAGTACTTC; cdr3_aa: CASSTNQETQYF
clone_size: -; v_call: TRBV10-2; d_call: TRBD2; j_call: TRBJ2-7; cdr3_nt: TGCGCCTCCACTAGCGGGAGGTACGAGCAGTACTTC; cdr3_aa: CASTSGRYEQYF
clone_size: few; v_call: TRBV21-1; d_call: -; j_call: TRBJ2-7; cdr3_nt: TGTGCCAGCAGCAGAGGGAAAGGCGACGAGCAGTACTTC; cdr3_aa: CASSRGKGDEQYF
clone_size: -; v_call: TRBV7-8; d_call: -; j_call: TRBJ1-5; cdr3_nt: TGTGCCAGCAGCCCGGTCAGGGGACACAATCAGCCCCAGCATTTT; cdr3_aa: CASSPVRGHNQPQHF
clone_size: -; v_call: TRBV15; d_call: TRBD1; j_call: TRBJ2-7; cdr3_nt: TGTGCCACCAGCAGGGCCGGGACAGGGGACGAGCAGTACTTC; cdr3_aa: CATSRAGTGDEQYF
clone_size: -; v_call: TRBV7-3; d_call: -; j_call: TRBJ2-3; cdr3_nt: TGTGCCAGCAGCTTTGGGGATATAGGGGCAGATACGCAGTATTTT; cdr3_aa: CASSFGDIGADTQYF
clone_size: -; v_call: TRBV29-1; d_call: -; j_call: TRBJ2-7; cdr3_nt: TGCAGCGTTGAAGTTCCGGCGGGCGCCTACGAGCAGTACTTC; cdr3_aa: CSVEVPAGAYEQYF
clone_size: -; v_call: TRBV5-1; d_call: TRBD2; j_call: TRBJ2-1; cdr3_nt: TGCGCCAGCACCGAGGCGGGGGACTCCTACAATGAGCAGTTCTTC; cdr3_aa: CASTEAGDSYNEQFF
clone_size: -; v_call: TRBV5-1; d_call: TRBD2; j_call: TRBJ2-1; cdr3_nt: TGCGCCAGCAGCTTGGGCGGGAGCTCCTACAATGAGCAGTTCTTC; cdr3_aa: CASSLGGSSYNEQFF
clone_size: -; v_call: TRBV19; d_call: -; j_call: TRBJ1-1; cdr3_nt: TGTGCCAGTAGTGAGGGAAGAACTGAAGCTTTCTTT; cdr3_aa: CASSEGRTEAFF
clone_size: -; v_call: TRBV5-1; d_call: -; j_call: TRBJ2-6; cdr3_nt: TGCGCCAGCAGCCTGCAGGTCTCTGGGGCCAACGTCCTGACTTTC; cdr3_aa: CASSLQVSGANVLTF
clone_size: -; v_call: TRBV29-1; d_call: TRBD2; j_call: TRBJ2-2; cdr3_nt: TGCAGCGTTCTAGCGGGGGTCCCGAACACCGGGGAGCTGTTTTTT; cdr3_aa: CSVLAGVPNTGELFF
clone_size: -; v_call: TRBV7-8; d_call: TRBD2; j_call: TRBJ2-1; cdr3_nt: TGTGCCTCCAGGCGGGGGAGCTCCTACAATGAGCAGTTCTTC; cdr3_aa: CASRRGSSYNEQFF
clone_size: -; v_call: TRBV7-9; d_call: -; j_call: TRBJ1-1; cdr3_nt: TGTGCCAGCAGCCCGTTGGGCGACACTGAAGCTTTCTTT; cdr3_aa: CASSPLGDTEAFF
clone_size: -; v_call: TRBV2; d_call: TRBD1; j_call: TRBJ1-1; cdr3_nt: TGTGCCAGCTTTTTATCCGGACAGGGCAAGTTAGCTTTCTTT; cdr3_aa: CASFLSGQGKLAFF
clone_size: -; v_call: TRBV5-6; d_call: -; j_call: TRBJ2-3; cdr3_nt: TGTGCCAGCAGCTTAGAACAGGCCTATACGCAGTATTTT; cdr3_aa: CASSLEQAYTQYF
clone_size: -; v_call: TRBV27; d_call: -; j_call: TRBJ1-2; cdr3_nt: TGTGCCAGCAGTCGCGGCGGGGGGTTTACGGATGGCTACACCTTC; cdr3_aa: CASSRGGGFTDGYTF
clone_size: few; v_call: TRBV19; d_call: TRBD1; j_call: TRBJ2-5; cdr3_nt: TGTGCCAGTAGTAGGGGACAGTCACCTCAAGAGACCCAGTACTTC; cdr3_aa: CASSRGQSPQETQYF
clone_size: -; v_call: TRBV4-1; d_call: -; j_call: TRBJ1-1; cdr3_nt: TGCGCCAGCACCTCCCCGCAGGGCAGAATGAACACTGAAGCTTTCTTT; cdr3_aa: CASTSPQGRMNTEAFF
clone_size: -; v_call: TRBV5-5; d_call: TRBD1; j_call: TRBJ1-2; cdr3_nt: TGTGCCAGCAGCTTGGCCGGGACAGGGGGCCACTATGGCTACACCTTC; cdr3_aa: CASSLAGTGGHYGYTF
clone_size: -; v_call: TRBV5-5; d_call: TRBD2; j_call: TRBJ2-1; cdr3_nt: TGTGCCAGCAGCCCCCCAGCAAGGACTAGCGGGACCTACAATGAGCAGTTCTTC; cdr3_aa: CASSPPARTSGTYNEQFF
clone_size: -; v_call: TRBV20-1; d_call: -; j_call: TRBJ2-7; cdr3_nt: TGCAGTGCTAGGTTCGGGAACGAGCAGTACTTC; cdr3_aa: CSARFGNEQYF
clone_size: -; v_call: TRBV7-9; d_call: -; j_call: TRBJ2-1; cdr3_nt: TGTGCCAGCAGCTACAGGCAAAGGACCCGTTCCTACAATGAGCAGTTCTTC; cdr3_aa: CASSYRQRTRSYNEQFF
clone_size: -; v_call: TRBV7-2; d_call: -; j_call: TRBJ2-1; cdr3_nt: TGTGCCAGCAGCCCCCGTATGAGCGGGTACAATGAGCAGTTCTTC; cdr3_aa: CASSPRMSGYNEQFF
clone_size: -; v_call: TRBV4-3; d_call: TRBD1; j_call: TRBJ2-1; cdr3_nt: TGCGCCAGCAGCCAGCAAGGGGGCCGCTCCTACAATGAGCAGTTCTTC; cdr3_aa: CASSQQGGRSYNEQFF